These 12 T cell receptor beta chains came from one sample sequenced in a study of shared clonotypes between healthy human individuals. The method was immunoSEQ multiplex PCR; TCRdb's version includes in-frame clones alone and lacks a portion of them. Of approximately 2,300,000 clones in the sample, around 93% were seen once. The sequenced material came from naive CD4+ T cells from PBMCs. Subset noted: CD45RA+ positively selected. The receptors derive from a man aged 18 to 30 in good health. Some clones in this sample may be carry-over from other donors' samples.

This chain links TRBV5-6 with TRBJ1-5; a weak D match, TRBD1 (5 bases). Trimming stripped 4 bases from V and 4 bases from J, with 12 bases between. CDR1 is SGHDT, CDR2 YYEEEE, per germline. The CDR3 has 14 amino acids. The CDR3 is CASSLRDRNQPQHF. The CDR3 DNA follows: TGTGCCAGCAGCCTAAGGGACCGAAATCAGCCCCAGCATTTT.

About this clone: The sample contains more than one DNA sequence encoding this CDR3. J is TRBJ2-3 and V is TRBV5-4; D is uncertain. Germline lookup yields CDR1 SGHNT and CDR2 YYREEE (reference sequence). Trimming took 0 bases from V and 3 from J, leaving 11 bases between them. This CDR3 spans 15 amino acids. The CDR3 reads CASSLGGSSTDTQYF. CDR3 bases: TGTGCCAGCAGCTTGGGGGGTAGTAGTACAGATACGCAGTATTTT.

V usage is TRBV7-9 and J usage is TRBJ2-1, with 8 positions matching TRBD1. Trimming took 7 bases from V and 0 from J; bases not matched to a gene: 11. CDR1 SEHNR and CDR2 FQNEAQ come from the germline V gene (reference sequence). The CDR3 totals 17 residues. The CDR3 region is CASNPPRDRHSYNEQFF. The CDR3 coding sequence is TGTGCCAGCAACCCCCCGCGGGACAGGCACTCCTACAATGAGCAGTTCTTC.

The chain recombines TRBV28 with TRBJ1-5; D gene ambiguous. V was cut by 2 bases and J by 1 base, with 9 bases left in between. The CDR3 is 15 residues long. Germline V gene data show CDR1 as MDHEN and CDR2 as SYDVKM. The CDR3 DNA reads as TGTGCCAGCAGTTTACGGTCGGGGAGCAATCAGCCCCAGCATTTT. Encoded protein: CASSLRSGSNQPQHF.

This clone appeared once. The rearrangement links TRBV4-3 to TRBJ2-3, with D tentatively TRBD2 (5 bases). The CDR3 length is 15 residues. V dropped 1 base and J dropped 7 bases, with 15 bases sitting between them. CDR1 is LGHNA, CDR2 YSLEER, per germline. The CDR3 bases are TGCGCCAGCAGCCAAGGTTCGTCTAGCTCCTATACGCAGTATTTT. Translating gives CASSQGSSSSYTQYF.

In its sample, this clone was seen once. The chain is built from TRBV5-6 and TRBJ2-2; D gene uncertain. The germline V gene has CDR1 SGHDT and CDR2 YYEEEE. This CDR3 spans 15 amino acids. The germline V and J ends were trimmed by 2 bases and 2 bases, with 10 bases remaining between them. Here the CDR3 DNA reads TGTGCCAGCAGCTTCCAGCCTCTTAACACCGGGGAGCTGTTTTTT. It encodes CASSFQPLNTGELFF.

The J gene is TRBJ2-7, the V gene TRBV6-6; D is possibly TRBD1 (5 bases). The germline V and J ends were trimmed by 7 bases and 4 bases, with 14 bases remaining between them. The CDR3 runs 13 residues. Germline CDR1 and CDR2: MNHNY and SVGAGI (reference sequence). This CDR3 is CASIPGPTYEQYF. DNA of the CDR3: TGTGCCAGCATTCCAGGGCCGACGTACGAGCAGTACTTC.

This clone was recorded once. The chain is built from TRBV7-9 and TRBJ1-1; 7 positions match TRBD1. Germline-derived CDR1 and CDR2 are SEHNR and FQNEAQ (reference sequence). The V segment lost 3 bases and the J segment 1 base; nucleotides outside the gene matches: 2. CDR3 length equals 14 residues. The CDR3 protein is CASSLGQRNTEAFF. The CDR3 nucleotides read TGTGCCAGCAGCTTGGGACAGAGGAACACTGAAGCTTTCTTT.

This clone turned up a few times. The identical CDR3 is also encoded by other nucleotide sequences in the sample. V is TRBV28 and J is TRBJ2-7; D may be TRBD1 (6 bases). This CDR3 is built from 12 residues. Germline CDR1 and CDR2: MDHEN and SYDVKM. V was trimmed by 7 bases and J by 2 bases, leaving 9 bases between them. The CDR3 region is CASTRGTYEQYF. As DNA, the CDR3 is TGTGCCAGCACCAGGGGTACCTACGAGCAGTACTTC. Full variable domain (rest looked up from reference TRBV28 and TRBJ2-7): DVKVTQSSRYLVKRTGEKVFLECVQDMDHENMFWYRQDPGLGLRLIYFSYDVKMKEKGDIPEGYSVSREKKERFSLILESASTNQTSMYLCASTRGTYEQYFGPGTRLTVT.

The chain links TRBV29-1 to TRBJ2-5, with D perhaps TRBD1 (5 bases). The CDR3 sequence is 15 residues long. Trimming pared 5 bases from V and 11 bases from J, leaving 27 bases between. Per the germline V gene, CDR1 is SQVTM and CDR2 is ANQGSEA. CDR3 sequence reads: CSVQGAEQGASEQYF. Here the CDR3 DNA reads TGCAGCGTTCAAGGGGCGGAGCAAGGGGCGAGTGAGCAGTACTTC.

The chain links TRBV5-8 to TRBJ2-7, with 7 bases matching TRBD1. V lost 0 bases, J lost 1 base, and 13 bases stayed unmatched. The CDR3 runs to 18 residues. The V gene's germline CDR1 is SGHTS and CDR2 YDEGEE. The CDR3 region has the DNA TGTGCCAGCAGCTTGGTTCAAGGACCCCGGGACAGATCCTACGAGCAGTACTTC. The encoded protein is CASSLVQGPRDRSYEQYF.

The CDR3: CASSQGRGGGPDEQFF. DNA for the CDR3: TGCGCCAGCAGCCAAGGTAGAGGGGGAGGGCCGGATGAGCAGTTCTTC. The chain couples TRBV4-3 to TRBJ2-1; D might be TRBD2 (7 bases). Germline V gene lookup returns CDR1 LGHNA and CDR2 YSLEER. Between the trimmed V and J ends, which lost 1 base and 8 bases, there was a span of 18 bases. CDR3 length equals 16 residues.